What follows describes a single TCR beta chain. This clonotype was detected many times. There is no known antigen for this receptor. Base quality data are lacking; no much larger clone is found one base away. The sample comes from a study of identical twins (dated by TCRdb to 2015 to 2016). Context from the whole study: TCR alpha and beta repertoires from monozygotic twins, unrelated adults of various ages and cord blood were deep-sequenced to test whether fetal clonotypes persist. To rule out contamination, the twin experiments were replicated at different times with different library preparation protocols. Summary of the overall study and its limitations: A weaker excess of twin sharing was found in beta out-of-frame sequences because the signal-to-noise ratio was lowered by fewer shared sequences. Fewer insertions were carried by abundant cord blood beta clonotypes; a weaker similar trend was observed in young adult naive repertoires, while no such trend was observed in memory repertoires. Because the same donors could not be followed over many years, the conclusions depended on cross-sectional statistical analysis. Invariant T cells such as MAIT and iNKT could partly confound zero-insertion analyses, although diverse VJ usage argued against such confounding for most clonotypes. Compared with coincidental sharing between unrelated individuals, out-of-frame TCR alpha sequences shared between twins had an excess of sequences with low generation probability. Out-of-frame TCR alpha sharing in monozygotic twins was systematically underestimated by recombination models, whereas sharing between unrelated individuals was in agreement with the recombination models.

Compared with germline, V lacks 7 bases and J lacks 9 bases; bases without a gene match: 13. The CDR3 has 15 amino acids, counting the end cysteine and phenylalanine. The entry retains the CDR3 DNA only, 45 bases that are in frame from base 1. In the germline V gene, CDR1 corresponds to SQVTM and CDR2 to ANQGSEA. Library preparation used 5' RACE. Sequencing took place on an Illumina HiSeq 2000. A universal primer binding site was added through template switching, and the final cDNA carried a unique molecular identifier so that TCR cDNA molecules could be counted accurately. Specific primers in the conserved constant-segment region were used to synthesize first-strand cDNA for the TCR alpha and beta chains. To control for contamination, every cDNA library carried two barcodes: a SMART-Mk sample barcode plus Illumina barcodes. TruSeq adapter sequences, together with Illumina sample barcodes, were added in two successive PCR steps. The Illumina HiSeq platform was used with custom primers to sequence TCR alpha and beta cDNA libraries. As for how the authors treated the data: MiGEC processed the raw reads to extract unique molecular identifiers, while MiXCR was used to determine the CDR3 positions. Recombination models were inferred per individual with the repgenHMM and IGoR tools using an EM algorithm. The tcR package in R was used for shared clonotype analysis, with sharing normalized by the product of cloneset sizes. To study raw recombination free of thymic and clonal selection effects, out-of-frame nonproductive sequences were analyzed. In TCRdb, the public reads were trimmed at Q25 with fastp and aligned with MiXCR, with productive beta chains retained. Identical CDR3 proteins give one entry, which carries the most common genes and DNA. The V and J calls and clone size come from TCRdb's table, not from the authors' own analysis. Within this sample are about 660,000 distinct CDR3 sequences, with less than 10% of them counted one time only. The ten largest account for 0.85% to 1% of the sample.

Every donor was a healthy Caucasian. Three pairs of female monozygotic twins, all aged roughly 18 to 29 years, made up the twin cohort. The RNA used for TCR libraries was isolated from peripheral blood mononuclear cells. These same records also appear under a second study, on yellow fever vaccine responses in identical twins. As that second study puts it: According to the authors, the vaccine-induced T cell response in identical twins seemed to be partly convergent and partly specific to each individual. In the study, vaccine-responding T cell clones were precisely tracked in identical twins.

The specimen sequenced was PBMCs. The sequence links TRBV29-1 to TRBJ2-1, with TRBD2 identical over 12 junction bases. The origin of this receptor is a young woman in good health. The CDR3 region reads CSAQPLAGGPIEQFF. DNA sequence: TGCAGCGCCCAACCTCTAGCGGGAGGGCCCATTGAGCAGTTCTTC.